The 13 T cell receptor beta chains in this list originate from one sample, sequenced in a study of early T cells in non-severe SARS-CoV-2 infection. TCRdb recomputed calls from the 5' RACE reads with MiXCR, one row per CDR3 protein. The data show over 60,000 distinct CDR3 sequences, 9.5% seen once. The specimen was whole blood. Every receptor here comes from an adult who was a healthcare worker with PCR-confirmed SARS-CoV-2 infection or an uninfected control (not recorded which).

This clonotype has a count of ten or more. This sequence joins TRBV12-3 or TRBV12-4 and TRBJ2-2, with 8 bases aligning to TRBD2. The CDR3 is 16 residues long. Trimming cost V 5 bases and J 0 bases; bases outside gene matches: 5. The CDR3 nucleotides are TGTGCCAGCAGTCCGGCGGGAGGCGCGAACACCGGGGAGCTGTTTTTT. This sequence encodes CASSPAGGANTGELFF.

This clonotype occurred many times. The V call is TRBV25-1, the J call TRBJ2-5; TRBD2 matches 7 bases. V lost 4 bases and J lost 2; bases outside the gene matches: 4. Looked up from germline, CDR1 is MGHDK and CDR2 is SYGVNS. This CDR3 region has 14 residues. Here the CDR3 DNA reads TGTGCCAGCAGTGGGTTAGCGGGTCAAGAGACCCAGTACTTC. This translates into CASSGLAGQETQYF.

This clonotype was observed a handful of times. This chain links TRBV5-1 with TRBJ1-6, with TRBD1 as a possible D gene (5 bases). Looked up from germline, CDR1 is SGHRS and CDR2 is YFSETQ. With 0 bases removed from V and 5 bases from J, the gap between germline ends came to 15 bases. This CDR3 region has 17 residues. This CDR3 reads CASSLGALGPNNSPLHF. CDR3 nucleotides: TGCGCCAGCAGCTTGGGGGCTCTGGGACCTAATAATTCACCCCTCCACTTT.

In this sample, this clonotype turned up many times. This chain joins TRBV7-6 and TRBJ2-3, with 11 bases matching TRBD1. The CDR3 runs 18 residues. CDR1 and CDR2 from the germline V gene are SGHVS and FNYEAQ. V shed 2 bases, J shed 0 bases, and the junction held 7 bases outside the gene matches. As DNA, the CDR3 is TGTGCCAGCAGCTTACCCGGGACAGGGGGTTGGAGCACAGATACGCAGTATTTT. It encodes CASSLPGTGGWSTDTQYF.

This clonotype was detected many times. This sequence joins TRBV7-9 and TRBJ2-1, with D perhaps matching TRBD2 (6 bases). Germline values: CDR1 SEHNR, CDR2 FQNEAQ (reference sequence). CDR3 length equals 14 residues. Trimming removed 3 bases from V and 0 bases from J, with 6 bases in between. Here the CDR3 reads CASSLTSSYNEQFF. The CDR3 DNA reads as TGTGCCAGCAGCTTGACTAGCTCCTACAATGAGCAGTTCTTC.

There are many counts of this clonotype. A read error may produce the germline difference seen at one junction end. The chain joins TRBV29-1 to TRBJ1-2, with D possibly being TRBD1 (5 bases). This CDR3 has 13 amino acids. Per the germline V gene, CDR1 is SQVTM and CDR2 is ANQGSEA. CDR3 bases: TGCAGCGTCGAAGGGGAGGGAAACTATGGCTACACCTTC. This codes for CSVEGEGNYGYTF.

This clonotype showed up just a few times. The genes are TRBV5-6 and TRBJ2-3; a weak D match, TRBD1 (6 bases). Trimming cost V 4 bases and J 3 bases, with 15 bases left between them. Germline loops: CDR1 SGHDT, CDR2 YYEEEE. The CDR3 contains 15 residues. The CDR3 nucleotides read TGTGCCAGCAGCCCCTGGGGGCGGCCGACAGATACGCAGTATTTT. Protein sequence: CASSPWGRPTDTQYF.

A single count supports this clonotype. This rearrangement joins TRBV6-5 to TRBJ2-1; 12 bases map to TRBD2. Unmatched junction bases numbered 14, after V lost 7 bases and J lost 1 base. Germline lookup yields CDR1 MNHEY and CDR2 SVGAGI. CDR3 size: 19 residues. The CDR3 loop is CASTYQGLAGGPSYNEQFF. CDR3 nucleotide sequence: TGTGCCAGCACCTACCAGGGTCTAGCGGGGGGGCCGTCCTACAATGAGCAGTTCTTC.

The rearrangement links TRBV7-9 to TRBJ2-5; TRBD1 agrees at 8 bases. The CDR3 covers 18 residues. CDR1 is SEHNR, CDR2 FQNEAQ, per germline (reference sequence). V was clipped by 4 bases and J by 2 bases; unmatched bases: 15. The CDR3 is CASSSIQDRDRRQETQYF. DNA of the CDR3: TGTGCCAGCAGCTCGATACAAGACCGGGACAGGAGACAAGAGACCCAGTACTTC.

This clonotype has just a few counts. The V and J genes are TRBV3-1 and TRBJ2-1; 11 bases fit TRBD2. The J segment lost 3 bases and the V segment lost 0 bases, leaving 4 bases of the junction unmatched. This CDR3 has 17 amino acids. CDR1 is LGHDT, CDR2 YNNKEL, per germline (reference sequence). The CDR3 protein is CASSQDTGTSGYNEQFF. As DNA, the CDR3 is TGTGCCAGCAGCCAAGATACGGGGACTAGCGGCTACAATGAGCAGTTCTTC.

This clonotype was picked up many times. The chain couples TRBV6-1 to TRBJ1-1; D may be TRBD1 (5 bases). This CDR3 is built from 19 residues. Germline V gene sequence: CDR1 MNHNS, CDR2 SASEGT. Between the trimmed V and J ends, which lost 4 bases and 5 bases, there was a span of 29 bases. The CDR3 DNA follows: TGTGCCAGCAGTGCCCAGGGAAAGGGTTTGAGGGCCCGGGAGACTGAAGCTTTCTTT. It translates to CASSAQGKGLRARETEAFF.

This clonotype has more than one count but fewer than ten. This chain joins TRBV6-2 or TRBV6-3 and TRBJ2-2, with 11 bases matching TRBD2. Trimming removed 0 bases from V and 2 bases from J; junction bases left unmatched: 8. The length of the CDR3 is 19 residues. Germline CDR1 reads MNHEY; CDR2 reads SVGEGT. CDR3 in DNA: TGTGCCAGCAGTTACTCGAAACTAGCGGGAGCATTTAACACCGGGGAGCTGTTTTTT. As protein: CASSYSKLAGAFNTGELFF.

The CDR3 here is CASSSDPNREETQYF. The CDR3 DNA is TGCGCCAGCAGCTCTGACCCGAACAGGGAAGAGACCCAGTACTTC. J is TRBJ2-5 and V is TRBV5-1; possibly TRBD1 for D (6 bases). There are 15 residues in the CDR3. CDR1 SGHRS and CDR2 YFSETQ come from the germline V gene. The V end lost 3 bases, the J end lost 3 bases, and 15 bases lay between the germline ends.